This T cell receptor beta chain was recovered during a study of blood T cell repertoires in COVID-19. The Seattle site enrolled patients during active infection and followed them longitudinally. The repertoire was sequenced with immunoSEQ multiplex PCR; TCRdb's copy has only in-frame clones and lacks some. Of under 200,000 clones in the sample, 84% were seen once. This CDR3 comprises 14 residues. Germline CDR1 and CDR2: GTSNPN and SVGIG (reference sequence). Trimming left V 8 bases short and J 0 bases short, with 14 bases between. This sequence joins TRBV30 and TRBJ2-1; D may be TRBD2 (5 bases). The sequenced sample consisted of peripheral blood. This TCR came from a woman aged 65 to 85 with COVID-19, enrolled during active disease. The CDR3 DNA reads as TGTGCCACCCGTCCCGCGGGCTCCTACAATGAGCAGTTCTTC. Its protein is CATRPAGSYNEQFF.